The 8 T cell receptor beta chains in this list originate from one sample, sequenced in a study of patients and donors after allogeneic stem cell transplantation. MiXCR, applied by TCRdb to the RT-PCR reads, yields one record per CDR3 protein. The repertoire consists of about 160,000 distinct CDR3 sequences, with 24% occurring once and the leading ten covering more than 25%. Sequencing was done on a sample of blood, either unsorted or a sorted T cell fraction (not recorded which). The origin of the receptors is a human donor who was either an allogeneic HSCT recipient or a stem cell or donor lymphocyte infusion donor (not recorded which). It is not recorded whose cells these are; they may come from a transplant donor.

The gene calls are TRBV7-6 and TRBJ1-1; D is ambiguous. The CDR3 consists of 14 residues. Germline V CDR1 and CDR2: SGHVS, FNYEAQ. Trimming removed 2 bases at V and 0 bases at J, with 7 bases between. The DNA of the CDR3 is TGTGCCAGCAGCTTACGCCAACTGAACACTGAAGCTTTCTTT. It is translated as CASSLRQLNTEAFF.

There are a few counts of this clonotype. This chain uses TRBV6-1 with TRBJ2-4, with 8 nucleotides matching TRBD1. Germline CDR1 is MNHNS and CDR2 is SASEGT. This CDR3 contains 12 residues. The ends lost 3 bases at V and 12 bases at J; junction bases unmatched: 4. CDR3 in DNA: TGTGCCAGCAGTGACGGACAGGGACCTCAGTACTTC. Its protein is CASSDGQGPQYF.

The chain couples TRBV6-5 to TRBJ2-2; TRBD1 aligns across 9 bases. The length of the CDR3 is 15 residues. CDR1 and CDR2 (germline): MNHEY, SVGAGI. V was pared by 6 bases and J by 6 bases, with 8 bases of the junction left unmatched. CDR3 protein: CASSPNRGRAGELFF. CDR3 nucleotide sequence: TGTGCCAGCAGCCCTAACAGGGGGCGCGCCGGGGAGCTGTTTTTT.

There are a few counts of this clonotype. The rearrangement joins TRBV12-3 or TRBV12-4 to TRBJ2-3; maybe TRBD1 (5 bases). The V and J ends lost 5 bases and 4 bases respectively, with 22 bases between them. CDR3 length: 17 residues. DNA for the CDR3: TGTGCCAGCAGTCCTCGCCTCTGGACACCTAGGGCAGATACGCAGTATTTT. It is translated as CASSPRLWTPRADTQYF.

This clonotype was observed a few times. The chain recombines TRBV12-3 or TRBV12-4 with TRBJ1-4, with 10 bases lining up with TRBD1. V gave up 5 bases and J gave up 8 bases; unmatched junction bases: 5. The CDR3 has 14 amino acids. The CDR3 DNA sequence: TGTGCCAGCAGTATGGGACAGGGGCGAGAAAAACTGTTTTTT. It translates to CASSMGQGREKLFF.

The table lists this clonotype with a few counts. This rearrangement joins TRBV9 to TRBJ2-5; D perhaps matches TRBD1 (6 bases). The CDR3 sequence is 15 residues long. The germline gives CDR1 SGDLS, CDR2 YYNGEE. Trimming pared 3 bases from V and 2 bases from J, leaving 14 bases between. The CDR3 region has the DNA TGTGCCAGCAGCGCCCGGACAGCTACTCAAGAGACCCAGTACTTC. Its protein is CASSARTATQETQYF.

The V call is TRBV4-2, the J call TRBJ2-2; 10 bases line up with TRBD2. In germline, CDR1 is LGHNA, CDR2 YNFKEQ. V lost 3 bases, J lost 5 bases, and 6 bases stayed unmatched. The CDR3 sequence is 16 residues long. This CDR3 reads CASSHELAGLTGELFF. CDR3 nucleotide sequence: TGTGCCAGCAGCCACGAACTAGCGGGACTAACCGGGGAGCTGTTTTTT.

This clonotype was seen at least ten times. This rearrangement joins TRBV6-1 to TRBJ1-2; tentatively, D is TRBD1 (5 bases). V lost 1 base and J lost 2, with 8 bases in between. The CDR3 contains 14 residues. The germline CDR1 and CDR2 sequences are MNHNS and SASEGT. The CDR3 DNA is TGTGCCAGCAGTGAAGGGTACAGGAACTATGGCTACACCTTC. This encodes CASSEGYRNYGYTF.